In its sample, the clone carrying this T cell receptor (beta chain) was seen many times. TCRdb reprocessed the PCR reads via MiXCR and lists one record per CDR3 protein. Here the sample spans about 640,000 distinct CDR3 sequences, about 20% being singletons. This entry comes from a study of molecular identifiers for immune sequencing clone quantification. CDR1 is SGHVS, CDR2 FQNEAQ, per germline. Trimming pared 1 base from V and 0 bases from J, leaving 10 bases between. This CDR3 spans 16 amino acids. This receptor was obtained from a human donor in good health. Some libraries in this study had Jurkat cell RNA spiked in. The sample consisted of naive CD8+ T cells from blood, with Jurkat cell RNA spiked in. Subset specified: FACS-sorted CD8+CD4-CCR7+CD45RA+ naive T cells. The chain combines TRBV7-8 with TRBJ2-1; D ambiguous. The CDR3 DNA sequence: TGTGCCAGCAGCTTAGAGTGGGATTACTCCTACAATGAGCAGTTCTTC. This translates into CASSLEWDYSYNEQFF.